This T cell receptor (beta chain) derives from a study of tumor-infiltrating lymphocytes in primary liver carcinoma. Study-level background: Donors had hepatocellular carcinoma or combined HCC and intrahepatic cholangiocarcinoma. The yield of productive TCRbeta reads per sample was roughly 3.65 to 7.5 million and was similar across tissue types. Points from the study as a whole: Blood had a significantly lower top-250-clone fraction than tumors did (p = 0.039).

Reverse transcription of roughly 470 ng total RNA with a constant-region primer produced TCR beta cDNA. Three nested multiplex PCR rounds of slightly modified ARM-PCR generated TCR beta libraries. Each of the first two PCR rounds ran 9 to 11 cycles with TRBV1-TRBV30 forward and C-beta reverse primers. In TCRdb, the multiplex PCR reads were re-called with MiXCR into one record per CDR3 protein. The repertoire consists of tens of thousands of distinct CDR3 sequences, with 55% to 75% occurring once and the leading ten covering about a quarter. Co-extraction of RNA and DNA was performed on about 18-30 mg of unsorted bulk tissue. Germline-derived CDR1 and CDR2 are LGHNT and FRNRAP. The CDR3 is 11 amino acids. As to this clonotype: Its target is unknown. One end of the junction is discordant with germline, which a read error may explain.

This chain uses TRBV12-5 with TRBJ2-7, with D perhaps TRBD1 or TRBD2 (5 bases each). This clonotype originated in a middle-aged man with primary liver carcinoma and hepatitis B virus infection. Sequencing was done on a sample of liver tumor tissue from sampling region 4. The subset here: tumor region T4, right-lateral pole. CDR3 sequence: CASPPGPEPYF. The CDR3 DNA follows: TGTGCTAGTCCCCCGGGGCCCGAGCCGTACTTC.